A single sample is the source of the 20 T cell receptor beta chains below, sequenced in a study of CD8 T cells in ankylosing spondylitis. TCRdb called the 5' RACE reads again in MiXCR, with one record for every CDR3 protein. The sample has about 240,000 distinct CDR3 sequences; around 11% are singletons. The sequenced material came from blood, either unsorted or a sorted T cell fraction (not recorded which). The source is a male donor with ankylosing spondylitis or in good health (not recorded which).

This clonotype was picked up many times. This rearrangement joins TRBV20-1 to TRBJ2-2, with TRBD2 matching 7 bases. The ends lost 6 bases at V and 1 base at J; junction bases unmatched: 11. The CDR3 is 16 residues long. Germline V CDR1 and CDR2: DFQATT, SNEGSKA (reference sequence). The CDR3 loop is CSAREGGTLNTGELFF. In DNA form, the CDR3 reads TGCAGTGCCCGCGAGGGAGGGACGTTGAACACCGGGGAGCTGTTTTTT.

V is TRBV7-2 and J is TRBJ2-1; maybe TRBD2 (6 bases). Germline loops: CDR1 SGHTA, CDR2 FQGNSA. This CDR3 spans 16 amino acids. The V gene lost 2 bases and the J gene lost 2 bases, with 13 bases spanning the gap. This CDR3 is CASSLWVSGPYNEQFF. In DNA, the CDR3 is TGTGCCAGCAGCTTATGGGTTAGCGGACCCTACAATGAGCAGTTCTTC.

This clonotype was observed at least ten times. CDR3 amino acids: CASSLNLPTVTDTQYF. CDR3 DNA sequence: TGTGCCAGCAGCTTGAACCTACCGACCGTCACAGATACGCAGTATTTT. The chain links TRBV5-6 to TRBJ2-3, with D unclear. Germline-derived CDR1 and CDR2 are SGHDT and YYEEEE. Between the trimmed V and J ends, which lost 1 base and 2 bases, there was a span of 14 bases. The CDR3 runs 16 residues.

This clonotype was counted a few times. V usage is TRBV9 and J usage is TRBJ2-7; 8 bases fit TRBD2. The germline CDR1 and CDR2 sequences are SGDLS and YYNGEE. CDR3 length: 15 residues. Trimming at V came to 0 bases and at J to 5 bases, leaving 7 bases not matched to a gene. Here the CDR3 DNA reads TGTGCCAGCAGCGTAGCGGGACTAGAGGTTGACGAGCAGTACTTC. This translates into CASSVAGLEVDEQYF.

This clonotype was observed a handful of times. CDR3 bases: TGTGCCAGCATCACACAAAACGTCCCTTTGTATGAGCAGTTCTTC. It codes for CASITQNVPLYEQFF. The J gene is TRBJ2-1, the V gene TRBV7-9; D is unclear. The germline V and J ends were trimmed by 7 bases and 8 bases, with 21 bases remaining between them. Germline lookup yields CDR1 SEHNR and CDR2 FQNEAQ (reference sequence). The CDR3 totals 15 residues.

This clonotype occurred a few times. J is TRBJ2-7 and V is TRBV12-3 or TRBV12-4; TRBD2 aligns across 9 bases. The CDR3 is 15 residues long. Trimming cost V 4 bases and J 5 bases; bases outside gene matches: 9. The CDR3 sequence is CASSYIAGVYNEQYF. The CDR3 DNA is TGTGCCAGCAGTTACATAGCGGGAGTTTACAACGAGCAGTACTTC.

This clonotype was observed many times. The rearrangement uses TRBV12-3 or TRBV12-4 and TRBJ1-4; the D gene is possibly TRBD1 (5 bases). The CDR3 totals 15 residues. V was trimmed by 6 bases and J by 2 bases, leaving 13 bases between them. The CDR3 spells CASRRGGFTNEKLFF. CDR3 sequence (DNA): TGTGCCAGCAGGCGGGGGGGGTTCACTAATGAAAAACTGTTTTTT.

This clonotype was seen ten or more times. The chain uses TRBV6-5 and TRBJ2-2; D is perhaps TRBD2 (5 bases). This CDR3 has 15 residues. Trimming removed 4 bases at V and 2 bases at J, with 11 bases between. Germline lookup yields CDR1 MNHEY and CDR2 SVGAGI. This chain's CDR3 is CASSFLAVNTGELFF. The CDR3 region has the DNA TGTGCCAGCAGTTTCCTAGCAGTTAACACCGGGGAGCTGTTTTTT.

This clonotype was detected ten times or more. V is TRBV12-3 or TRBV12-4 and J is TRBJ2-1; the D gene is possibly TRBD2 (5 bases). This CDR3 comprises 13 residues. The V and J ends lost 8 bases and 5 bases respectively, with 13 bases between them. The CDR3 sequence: CASQRTRDNEQFF. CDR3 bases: TGTGCCAGCCAGAGAACGCGGGACAATGAGCAGTTCTTC.

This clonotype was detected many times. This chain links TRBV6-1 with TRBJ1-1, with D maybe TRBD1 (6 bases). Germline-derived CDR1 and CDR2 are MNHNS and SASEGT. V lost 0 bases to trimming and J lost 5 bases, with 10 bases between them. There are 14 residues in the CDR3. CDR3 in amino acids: CASSEAGGETEAFF. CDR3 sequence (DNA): TGTGCCAGCAGTGAAGCAGGGGGAGAAACTGAAGCTTTCTTT.

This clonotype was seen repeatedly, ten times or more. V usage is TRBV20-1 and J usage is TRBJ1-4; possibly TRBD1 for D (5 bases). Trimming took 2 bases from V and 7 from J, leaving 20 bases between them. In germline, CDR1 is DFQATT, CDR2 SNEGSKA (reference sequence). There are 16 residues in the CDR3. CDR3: CSARRFSRGIGEKLFF. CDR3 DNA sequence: TGCAGTGCTAGAAGGTTTTCTAGGGGTATCGGTGAAAAACTGTTTTTT.

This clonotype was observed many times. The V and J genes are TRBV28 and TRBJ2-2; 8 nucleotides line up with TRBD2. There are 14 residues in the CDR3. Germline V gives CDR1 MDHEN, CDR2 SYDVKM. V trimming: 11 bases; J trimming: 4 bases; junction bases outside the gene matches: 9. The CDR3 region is CAVVRAGVTGELFF. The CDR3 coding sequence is TGTGCCGTCGTACGAGCGGGGGTCACCGGGGAGCTGTTTTTT.

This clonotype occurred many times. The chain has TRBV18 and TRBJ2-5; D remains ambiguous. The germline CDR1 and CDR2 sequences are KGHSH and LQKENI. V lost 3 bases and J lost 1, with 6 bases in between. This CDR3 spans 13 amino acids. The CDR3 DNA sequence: TGTGCCAGCTCACCGTCCCTCCAAGAGACCCAGTACTTC. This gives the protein CASSPSLQETQYF.

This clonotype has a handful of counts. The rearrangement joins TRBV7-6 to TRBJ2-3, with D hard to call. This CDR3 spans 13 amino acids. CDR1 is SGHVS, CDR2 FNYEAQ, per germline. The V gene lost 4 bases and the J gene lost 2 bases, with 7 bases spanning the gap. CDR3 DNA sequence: TGTGCCAGCAGCTCACTCGACACAGATACGCAGTATTTT. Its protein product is CASSSLDTDTQYF.

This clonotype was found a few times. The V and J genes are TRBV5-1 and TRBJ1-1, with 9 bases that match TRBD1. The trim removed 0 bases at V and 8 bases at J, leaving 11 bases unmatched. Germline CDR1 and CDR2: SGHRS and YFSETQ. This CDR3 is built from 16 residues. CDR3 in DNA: TGCGCCAGCAGCTTGGCCGTGGGGGACAGGGCTATCGAAGCTTTCTTT. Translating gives CASSLAVGDRAIEAFF.

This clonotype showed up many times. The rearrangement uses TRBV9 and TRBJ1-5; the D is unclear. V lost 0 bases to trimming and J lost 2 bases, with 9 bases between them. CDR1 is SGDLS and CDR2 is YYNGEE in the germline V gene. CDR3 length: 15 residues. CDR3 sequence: CASSVAGSGNQPQHF. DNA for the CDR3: TGTGCCAGCAGCGTAGCTGGGAGTGGCAATCAGCCCCAGCATTTT.

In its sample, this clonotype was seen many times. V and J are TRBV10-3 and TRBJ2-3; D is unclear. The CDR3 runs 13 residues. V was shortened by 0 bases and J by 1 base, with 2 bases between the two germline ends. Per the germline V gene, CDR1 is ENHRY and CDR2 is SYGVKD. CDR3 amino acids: CAISESGTDTQYF. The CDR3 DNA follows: TGTGCCATCAGTGAGTCGGGCACAGATACGCAGTATTTT.

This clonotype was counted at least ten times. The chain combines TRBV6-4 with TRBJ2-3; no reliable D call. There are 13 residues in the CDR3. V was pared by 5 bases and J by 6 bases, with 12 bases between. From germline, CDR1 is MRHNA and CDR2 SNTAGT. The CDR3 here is CASSIVFRDTQYF. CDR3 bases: TGTGCCAGCAGTATAGTTTTCCGGGATACGCAGTATTTT.

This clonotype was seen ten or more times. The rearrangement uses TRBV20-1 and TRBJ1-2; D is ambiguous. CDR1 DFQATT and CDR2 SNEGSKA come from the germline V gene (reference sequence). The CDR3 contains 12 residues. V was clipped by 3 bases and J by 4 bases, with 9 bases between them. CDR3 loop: CSASGGVYGYTF. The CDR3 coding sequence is TGCAGTGCTAGCGGAGGTGTCTATGGCTACACCTTC.

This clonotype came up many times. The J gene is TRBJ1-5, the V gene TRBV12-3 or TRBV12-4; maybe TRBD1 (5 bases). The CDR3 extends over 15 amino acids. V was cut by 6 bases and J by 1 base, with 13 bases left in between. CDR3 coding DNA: TGTGCCAGCAGCTTTCAGGGCGGCAGCAATCAGCCCCAGCATTTT. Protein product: CASSFQGGSNQPQHF.